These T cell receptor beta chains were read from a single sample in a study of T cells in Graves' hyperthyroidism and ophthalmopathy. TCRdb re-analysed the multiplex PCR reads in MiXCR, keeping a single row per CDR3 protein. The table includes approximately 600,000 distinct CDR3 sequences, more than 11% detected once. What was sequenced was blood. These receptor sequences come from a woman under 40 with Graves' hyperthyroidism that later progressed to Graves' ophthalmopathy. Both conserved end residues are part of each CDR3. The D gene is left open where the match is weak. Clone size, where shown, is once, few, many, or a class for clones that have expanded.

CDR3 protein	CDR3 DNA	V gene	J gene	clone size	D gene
CATSDQRTVHETQYF	TGTGCCACCAGTGATCAACGGACAGTACACGAGACCCAGTACTTC	TRBV24-1	TRBJ2-5	-	-
CASSLAAGELFF	TGTGCCAGCAGTTTAGCAGCCGGGGAGCTGTTTTTT	TRBV27	TRBJ2-2	many	-
CASSLGRLAYEQYF	TGTGCCAGCAGCTTAGGTCGCTTGGCCTACGAGCAGTACTTC	TRBV7-2	TRBJ2-7	many	-
CASTGSNNQPQHF	TGTGCCAGCACCGGGTCAAACAATCAGCCCCAGCATTTT	TRBV2	TRBJ1-5	many	-
CASSSYRDYSIYNEQFF	TGTGCCAGCAGCAGTTACCGGGACTACTCCATTTACAATGAGCAGTTCTTC	TRBV11-1	TRBJ2-1	-	TRBD2
CASSIDRGSSYNEQFF	TGTGCCAGTAGTATAGATCGCGGGAGCTCCTACAATGAGCAGTTCTTC	TRBV19	TRBJ2-1	many	TRBD2
CASSQEGSYYEQYF	TGCGCCAGCAGCCAAGAGGGCAGCTACTACGAGCAGTACTTC	TRBV4-1	TRBJ2-7	few	-
CASRGLAGEFHNEQFF	TGTGCCAGCAGGGGACTAGCGGGAGAGTTTCACAATGAGCAGTTCTTC	TRBV2	TRBJ2-1	many	TRBD2
CASSLTGFSTDTQYF	TGTGCCAGCAGCTTGACGGGATTCAGCACAGATACGCAGTATTTT	TRBV5-5	TRBJ2-3	many	-
CATSPHGQGAETQYF	TGTGCCACCTCCCCCCATGGACAGGGGGCTGAGACCCAGTACTTC	TRBV24-1	TRBJ2-5	few	TRBD1
CSAREGRRADTDTQYF	TGCAGTGCTAGAGAGGGTAGGAGAGCGGACACAGATACGCAGTATTTT	TRBV20-1	TRBJ2-3	many	-
CASAQGNQPQHF	TGTGCCAGCGCCCAGGGCAATCAGCCCCAGCATTTT	TRBV6-1	TRBJ1-5	few	-
CASSAYTGLVINEQFF	TGTGCCAGCAGCGCATACACGGGACTAGTAATTAATGAGCAGTTCTTC	TRBV13	TRBJ2-1	many	TRBD2
CASSIVSGSEAFF	TGTGCCAGTAGTATAGTGTCCGGATCTGAAGCTTTCTTT	TRBV19	TRBJ1-1	many	-
CASSMPPGEKLFF	TGTGCCAGTAGTATGCCGCCGGGGGAAAAACTGTTTTTT	TRBV19	TRBJ1-4	-	-
CASSVFSGQETQYF	TGTGCCAGCAGCGTATTTAGCGGACAAGAGACCCAGTACTTC	TRBV11-2	TRBJ2-5	-	-